Listed below are T cell receptor beta chains from one sample, sequenced in a study of cytomegalovirus exposure and HLA in healthy donors. The assay was immunoSEQ multiplex PCR, and TCRdb's table has in-frame clones only and misses some. The sample includes 250,000 to 350,000 clones, 86% of them seen just once. The sequenced sample was PBMCs. The receptors derive from a man aged 35 to 55 in good health and CMV-seropositive. Each CDR3 is given with its conserved first and last residue. The order of the fields is clone size, D gene, V gene, J gene, CDR3 DNA, CDR3 protein. A D gene is named only where the DNA matches it firmly. Only some rows state a clone size, as once, few, many or a class for expanded clones.

-	-	TRBV13	TRBJ2-1	TGTGCCAGCAGCTTAGGCGGGAGCTCCTACAATGAGCAGTTCTTC	CASSLGGSSYNEQFF
once	-	TRBV18	TRBJ1-1	TGTGCCAGCTCACCACGGAGGTCCGACATGAACACTGAAGCTTTCTTT	CASSPRRSDMNTEAFF
few	TRBD2	TRBV9	TRBJ2-3	TGTGCCAGCAGCGTAGCTTCACTAGCGGGAGATACGCAGTATTTT	CASSVASLAGDTQYF
-	-	TRBV5-1	TRBJ1-1	TGCGCCAGCAGCACCGGGACTTTGAACACTGAAGCTTTCTTT	CASSTGTLNTEAFF
-	-	TRBV7-2	TRBJ2-1	TGTGCCAGCAGCTCCCGGACTGCCCAAGGTGAGCAGTTCTTC	CASSSRTAQGEQFF
-	-	TRBV27	TRBJ2-2	TGTGCCAGCAGTTTATTACACCCGAACACCGGGGAGCTGTTTTTT	CASSLLHPNTGELFF
-	-	TRBV15	TRBJ2-7	TGTGCCACCAGCAGATCCGATAGCGGCGACGAGCAGTACTTC	CATSRSDSGDEQYF
-	TRBD2	TRBV5-1	TRBJ2-7	TGCGCCAGCAGCTTGGCCGTGGGAGCGGGATCGTACGAGCAGTACTTC	CASSLAVGAGSYEQYF
-	TRBD1	TRBV2	TRBJ2-5	TGTGCCAGCAAACAGGGACAGCCCCAAGAGACCCAGTACTTC	CASKQGQPQETQYF
-	-	TRBV14	TRBJ1-1	TGTGCCAGCAGCCGAGACATTGTGAACACTGAAGCTTTCTTT	CASSRDIVNTEAFF
-	-	TRBV4-2	TRBJ2-7	TGTGCCAGCAGCCAGCAACCAACTAGCAGTTTAAGCTCCTACGAGCAGTACTTC	CASSQQPTSSLSSYEQYF
-	-	TRBV7-9	TRBJ1-6	TGTGCCAGCAGCCCCGGATGGGGGGGCTCCTATAATTCACCCCTCCACTTT	CASSPGWGGSYNSPLHF
-	-	TRBV7-6	TRBJ1-4	TGTGCCAGCAACCCATCAGGGGTGGGCGAAAAACTGTTTTTT	CASNPSGVGEKLFF
-	TRBD1	TRBV7-9	TRBJ2-7	TGTGCCAGCAGCCCGCCCGGGACAGGGGGCTTGGACGAGCAGTACTTC	CASSPPGTGGLDEQYF
once	-	TRBV27	TRBJ1-1	TGTGCCAGCAAATTGTCAGGAACAGGTGCAAACACTGAAGCTTTCTTT	CASKLSGTGANTEAFF
once	TRBD1	TRBV28	TRBJ1-2	TGTGCCAGCAGTTTTTGGGCAGGGGGCGGTGATGGCTACACCTTC	CASSFWAGGGDGYTF
few	TRBD1	TRBV4-1	TRBJ1-4	TGCGCCAGCAGCCAGACCACAGGGGCAACTAATGAAAAACTGTTTTTT	CASSQTTGATNEKLFF
-	-	TRBV19	TRBJ2-7	TGTGCCAGTAGTGCCTCAGGGGTAAGCACCTACGAGCAGTACTTC	CASSASGVSTYEQYF
-	-	TRBV5-4	TRBJ1-1	TGTGCCAGCAGCTTTGCCCCAGGGACTGAAGCTTTCTTT	CASSFAPGTEAFF
-	TRBD2	TRBV18	TRBJ2-7	TGTGCCAGCTCACGTGAAATAGCGGGGAGCTCCTACGAGCAGTACTTC	CASSREIAGSSYEQYF
-	TRBD2	TRBV28	TRBJ2-1	TGTGCCAGCAGTTTGGCCGGACTAGCGTACAATGAGCAGTTCTTC	CASSLAGLAYNEQFF
-	TRBD2	TRBV4-3	TRBJ2-7	TGCGCCAGCAGCCCCGGACTAGGCGACGAGCAGTACTTC	CASSPGLGDEQYF
once	TRBD2	TRBV14	TRBJ2-1	TGTGCCAGCAGCCAAGAAACACGGAAACGGACTAGCGGGAGGTCGATCAATGAGCAGTTCTTC	CASSQETRKRTSGRSINEQFF
-	-	TRBV6-6	TRBJ2-1	TGTGCCAGCGAGGGCCACAATGAGCAGTTCTTC	CASEGHNEQFF
-	-	TRBV19	TRBJ2-7	TGTGCCAGTAGCCCAGGGATACTGGGGGAGCAGTACTTC	CASSPGILGEQYF
-	TRBD2	TRBV14	TRBJ2-3	TGTGCCAGCAGCCGCCCGGGACTAGCGGGAGATACGCAGTATTTT	CASSRPGLAGDTQYF
-	-	TRBV7-3	TRBJ2-2	TGTGCCAGCAGCTCCATCAGAACCGGGGAGCTGTTTTTT	CASSSIRTGELFF
-	-	TRBV28	TRBJ1-4	TGTGCCAGCAGTTTCGGCGGAGCAGAAAAACTGTTTTTT	CASSFGGAEKLFF
-	-	TRBV11-2	TRBJ2-7	TGTGCCAGCAGCTTAGGCACCCCAGGGAGGGGGTCCTACGAGCAGTACTTC	CASSLGTPGRGSYEQYF
-	-	TRBV6-5	TRBJ2-7	TGTGCCAGCAGTTACGCAGTCCATCGCGCCCACTACGAGCAGTACTTC	CASSYAVHRAHYEQYF
-	TRBD1	TRBV7-9	TRBJ2-1	TGTGCCAGCAGACTGGACAGGGCCTACAATGAGCAGTTCTTC	CASRLDRAYNEQFF
-	-	TRBV6-1	TRBJ2-5	TGTGCCAGCAGTGAACTTGGTTGGGCGTCCCGTGAGACCCAGTACTTC	CASSELGWASRETQYF
few	TRBD1	TRBV5-5	TRBJ2-7	TGTGCCAGCAGCCCACGGACAGGCAATTCCTACGAGCAGTACTTC	CASSPRTGNSYEQYF
once	TRBD1	TRBV11-2	TRBJ2-7	TGTGCCAGCAGCTTAGAGGGACAGGGGGTCCTCGAGCAGTACTTC	CASSLEGQGVLEQYF
-	-	TRBV4-3	TRBJ2-3	TGCGCCAGCAGCCAAGAACGCGGTTGGTTCGCAGATACGCAGTATTTT	CASSQERGWFADTQYF
-	TRBD1	TRBV7-2	TRBJ2-7	TGTGCCAGCAGCCCGCGGACAGGTTTAACCGAGCAGTACTTC	CASSPRTGLTEQYF
-	TRBD2	TRBV4-1	TRBJ2-3	TGCGCCAGCAGCTATCTGAGCGGGACCCCGGTCACAGATACGCAGTATTTT	CASSYLSGTPVTDTQYF